This is a list of T cell receptor beta chains from one sample in a study of cytomegalovirus exposure and HLA in healthy donors. The protocol was immunoSEQ multiplex PCR, while the TCRdb copy is restricted to in-frame clones and leaves out a portion. This table holds 85,000 to 100,000 clones, 79% found once. The sample comprised PBMCs. The receptors were sampled from a male donor in good health and CMV-seropositive. CDR3s include the opening cysteine and the closing phenylalanine or tryptophan. The order of the fields is V gene, CDR3 protein.

V gene: TRBV2; CDR3 protein: CASSYRDETEAFF
V gene: TRBV5-1; CDR3 protein: CASSLGLAGGRGEQFF
V gene: TRBV13; CDR3 protein: CASSLLTGSSF
V gene: TRBV6-5; CDR3 protein: CASSTGGGHYNEQFF
V gene: TRBV7-8; CDR3 protein: CASSLVFETGWDQPQHF
V gene: TRBV21-1; CDR3 protein: CASTKPGQGAPGELFF
V gene: TRBV11-2; CDR3 protein: CASSLEGQNTGELFF
V gene: TRBV7-2; CDR3 protein: CASSLEGRGYEQYF
V gene: TRBV7-9; CDR3 protein: CASTSRTGEVSPLHF
V gene: TRBV7-2; CDR3 protein: CASSPFNQPQHF
V gene: TRBV28; CDR3 protein: CAHRAAGGFQPQHF
V gene: TRBV5-1; CDR3 protein: CASSSSRGGGTGELFF
V gene: TRBV15; CDR3 protein: CATSRETDSYEQYF
V gene: TRBV19; CDR3 protein: CASSIQGGVNTEAFF
V gene: TRBV7-7; CDR3 protein: CASSLQGQETQYF
V gene: TRBV5-6; CDR3 protein: CASSLAAGDTEAFF
V gene: TRBV2; CDR3 protein: CASSSDSGFEQYF
V gene: TRBV25-1; CDR3 protein: CASSDNRDRVNSPLHF
V gene: TRBV30; CDR3 protein: CAWSVQGNTEAFF
V gene: TRBV7-6; CDR3 protein: CASSLGSGGVLETQYF
V gene: TRBV30; CDR3 protein: CAWSARTGVYNEQFF
V gene: TRBV4-3; CDR3 protein: CASSQEAGGWKTQYF
V gene: TRBV29-1; CDR3 protein: CSVASGAGLYNEQFF
V gene: TRBV7-2; CDR3 protein: CASSLRREDYGYTF
V gene: TRBV15; CDR3 protein: CATTTSALEQFF
V gene: TRBV27; CDR3 protein: CASSPGTGVHTGELFF
V gene: TRBV5-1; CDR3 protein: CASSAYAGSNSEAFF
V gene: TRBV18; CDR3 protein: CASSPSGGNQPQHF
V gene: TRBV12-5; CDR3 protein: CASGPPGETQYF
V gene: TRBV29-1; CDR3 protein: CSALGLGNTGELFF
V gene: TRBV7-9; CDR3 protein: CASSFAGTEAFF
V gene: TRBV4-1; CDR3 protein: CASSQVLGVKGQGYEQYF
V gene: TRBV10-2; CDR3 protein: CASSEWKGDEQYF
V gene: TRBV23-1; CDR3 protein: CASTRRRGQGSFYEQFF
V gene: TRBV5-1; CDR3 protein: CASSLGTEGQPQHF
V gene: TRBV9; CDR3 protein: CASSVRGQSTDTQYF
V gene: TRBV7-9; CDR3 protein: CASSLPGYGYTF
V gene: TRBV2; CDR3 protein: CASSRTENTGELFF
V gene: TRBV23-1; CDR3 protein: CASSQTGLNEQFF
V gene: TRBV29-1; CDR3 protein: CSVEVSMPEAFF
V gene: TRBV5-4; CDR3 protein: CASSSSGGSTDTQYF
V gene: TRBV27; CDR3 protein: CASSSSTGYSEAFF
V gene: TRBV11-3; CDR3 protein: CASSLAGGSTDTQYF
V gene: TRBV7-7; CDR3 protein: CASSFLRSDEQFF
V gene: TRBV29-1; CDR3 protein: CSSRTGGNEKLFF
V gene: TRBV18; CDR3 protein: CASSPPWTGVRTEAFF
V gene: TRBV7-9; CDR3 protein: CASSLGGQGGNTIYF
V gene: TRBV7-2; CDR3 protein: CASSLVLTGPGSEAFF
V gene: TRBV19; CDR3 protein: CASSRGDKLFF
V gene: TRBV11-2; CDR3 protein: CASSRPGLSSYNEQFF
V gene: TRBV7-9; CDR3 protein: CASSMTGGLQGANVLTF
V gene: TRBV4-3; CDR3 protein: CASSQDARGFEEAFF
V gene: TRBV4-1; CDR3 protein: CASSQEASGAYEQYF
V gene: TRBV4-2; CDR3 protein: CASSHGQGAVEKLFF
V gene: TRBV4-1; CDR3 protein: CASSPRRQLLGPQHF
V gene: TRBV19; CDR3 protein: CASTRTAWGQPQHF
V gene: TRBV7-2; CDR3 protein: CASSSQRDTQYF
V gene: TRBV7-2; CDR3 protein: CASSFLGAGEQYF
V gene: TRBV5-6; CDR3 protein: CASRQTGDQETQYF